The clone carrying this T cell receptor (beta chain) was recorded at least ten times. The target antigen is unknown. These data belong to a study of naive and memory T cell subsets. Study-level points and caveats: Diversity fell and Gini index rose from naive through CM, EM, EMRA.

The beta constant-region primer was an equimolar mix of two oligonucleotides covering TRBC1 and TRBC2. Each CDR3 protein gets one entry after TCRdb re-called the UMI-ligation and nested PCR reads with MiXCR. The table lists some 21,000 distinct CDR3 sequences, 9.5% to 12% of them singletons. The V gene end was trimmed by 4 bases and the J gene end by 5 bases; junction bases not matched to a gene: 10. The CDR3 covers 17 residues. From germline, CDR1 is LGHNA and CDR2 YSLEER. Overnight CMV lysate stimulation of fresh PBMCs defined donor CMV status by CD4+ IFNgamma. This rearrangement joins TRBV4-3 to TRBJ2-3, with 12 bases identical to TRBD2. The source material was central memory CD8+ T cells from blood. The clonotype comes from a human donor in good health. CDR3 sequence reads: CASSLETSGSIQDTQYF. CDR3 nucleotide sequence: TGCGCCAGCAGCCTCGAGACTAGCGGGAGTATCCAAGATACGCAGTATTTT.